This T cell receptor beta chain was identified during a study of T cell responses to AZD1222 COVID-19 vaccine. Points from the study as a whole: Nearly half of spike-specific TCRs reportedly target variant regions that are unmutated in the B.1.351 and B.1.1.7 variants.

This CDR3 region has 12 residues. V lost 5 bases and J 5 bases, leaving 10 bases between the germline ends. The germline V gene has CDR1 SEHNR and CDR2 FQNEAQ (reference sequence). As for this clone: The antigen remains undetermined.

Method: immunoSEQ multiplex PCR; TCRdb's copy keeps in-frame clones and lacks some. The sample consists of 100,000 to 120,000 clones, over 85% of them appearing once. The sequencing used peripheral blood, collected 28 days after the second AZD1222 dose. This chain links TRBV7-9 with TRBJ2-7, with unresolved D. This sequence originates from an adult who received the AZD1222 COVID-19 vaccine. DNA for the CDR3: TGTGCCAGCAGCGCGGACGAGAACGAGCAGTACTTC. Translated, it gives CASSADENEQYF. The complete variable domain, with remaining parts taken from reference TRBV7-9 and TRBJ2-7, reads DTGVSQNPRHKITKRGQNVTFRCDPISEHNRLYWYRQTLGQGPEFLTYFQNEAQLEKSRLLSDRFSAERPKGSFSTLEIQRTEQGDSAMYLCASSADENEQYFGPGTRLTVT.